These 13 T cell receptor beta chains share one sample of origin, sequenced in a study of T cell responses to AZD1222 COVID-19 vaccine. TCRdb keeps only in-frame clones here, not all; method: immunoSEQ multiplex PCR. The sample lists about 150,000 clones; 80% to 95% were seen once. The material sequenced was peripheral blood, taken on day 0 of AZD1222 vaccination. The receptors derive from an adult in good health.

CDR3 region: CASSFLGSYEQYF. Here the CDR3 DNA reads TGTGCCAGCAGTTTCCTCGGGTCCTACGAGCAGTACTTC. V usage is TRBV28 and J usage is TRBJ2-7; D gene unclear. Trimming took off 3 bases at V and 1 base at J, with 7 bases between the two ends. CDR1 and CDR2 from the germline V gene are MDHEN and SYDVKM. The CDR3 is made up of 13 amino acids.

The J gene is TRBJ1-6, the V gene TRBV15; D remains ambiguous. V lost 0 bases, J lost 6 bases, and 9 bases lay in between. Germline CDR1 and CDR2: LNHNV and YYDKDF (reference sequence). The CDR3 is 15 residues long. The CDR3 coding sequence is TGTGCCACCAGCAGAGATAAAATAAGTAATTCACCCCTCCACTTT. Translating it yields CATSRDKISNSPLHF.

This clone was seen just once. The chain links TRBV28 to TRBJ2-4; 12 nucleotides match TRBD2. The CDR3 contains 15 residues. Trimming cost V 6 bases and J 6 bases; bases outside gene matches: 6. Germline V CDR1 and CDR2: MDHEN, SYDVKM. The CDR3 nucleotides read TGTGCCAGCAGGTTCCTAGCGGGAGGGTTAAACATTCAGTACTTC. It specifies CASRFLAGGLNIQYF.

This clone was counted a few times. The V and J genes are TRBV18 and TRBJ2-3; no reliable D call. V dropped 6 bases and J dropped 6 bases, with 22 bases sitting between them. Germline V gene sequence: CDR1 KGHSH, CDR2 LQKENI. The CDR3 runs to 16 residues. The CDR3 sequence: CASSQAGELNGDTQYF. CDR3 sequence (DNA): TGTGCCAGCTCCCAAGCAGGCGAACTGAATGGGGATACGCAGTATTTT.

This clone was counted a single time. Other DNA sequences within the sample encode an identical CDR3. The chain uses TRBV19 and TRBJ1-1, with TRBD1 as a possible D gene (5 bases). This CDR3 has 14 amino acids. V was trimmed by 3 bases and J by 4 bases, leaving 12 bases between them. In germline, CDR1 is LNHDA, CDR2 SQIVND (reference sequence). DNA for the CDR3: TGTGCCAGTAGTATCCCGGGGGGGAGCACTGAAGCTTTCTTT. Translating gives CASSIPGGSTEAFF.

V is TRBV4-2 and J is TRBJ2-7; D gene ambiguous. CDR1 is LGHNA and CDR2 is YNFKEQ in the germline V gene. V was pared by 1 base and J by 2 bases, with 12 bases between. The CDR3 spans 15 residues. CDR3 coding DNA: TGTGCCAGCAGCCAAGTCACCGCGGATACCTACGAGCAGTACTTC. This sequence encodes CASSQVTADTYEQYF.

This chain uses TRBV7-8 with TRBJ1-1; TRBD1 might be the D (6 bases). The germline gives CDR1 SGHVS, CDR2 FQNEAQ. CDR3 size: 14 residues. The V end lost 5 bases, the J end lost 1 base, and 11 bases lay between the germline ends. CDR3 in amino acids: CASSQGHRNTEAFF. In nucleotides, the CDR3 is TGTGCCAGCAGCCAGGGACACCGGAACACTGAAGCTTTCTTT.

The rearrangement uses TRBV6-5 and TRBJ1-1; D is uncertain. CDR3 length: 14 residues. V was trimmed by 6 bases and J by 0 bases, leaving 11 bases between them. The germline V gene has CDR1 MNHEY and CDR2 SVGAGI. CDR3 nucleotides: TGTGCCAGCAGACTCGGGATGATGAACACTGAAGCTTTCTTT. It encodes CASRLGMMNTEAFF.

This rearrangement joins TRBV3-1 (or the pseudogene TRBV3-2) to TRBJ2-1; D could derive from TRBD1 or TRBD2 (5 bases each). The V and J ends lost 8 bases and 9 bases respectively, with 8 bases between them. Germline V gene lookup returns CDR1 LGHDT and CDR2 YNNKEL (reference sequence). CDR3 length: 10 residues. The CDR3: CASGTGEQFF. The DNA of the CDR3 is TGTGCCAGCGGGACGGGTGAGCAGTTCTTC.

This chain joins TRBV5-4 and TRBJ1-1, with D unclear. The CDR3 is 15 amino acids. In germline, CDR1 is SGHNT, CDR2 YYREEE (reference sequence). Trimming pared 0 bases from V and 1 base from J, leaving 10 bases between. CDR3 nucleotide sequence: TGTGCCAGCAGCTTGGAGCTGGGGTCGAACACTGAAGCTTTCTTT. Its protein is CASSLELGSNTEAFF.

The chain employs TRBV7-2 and TRBJ1-2; D might be TRBD1 (5 bases). Trimming removed 2 bases from V and 5 bases from J, with 9 bases in between. This CDR3 contains 13 residues. From germline, CDR1 is SGHTA and CDR2 FQGNSA. CDR3 protein: CASSLNRRYGYTF. In DNA form, the CDR3 reads TGTGCCAGCAGCTTAAACAGGCGTTATGGCTACACCTTC.

This chain's CDR3 is CAWSHNSDSVNQPQHF. DNA for the CDR3: TGTGCCTGGAGTCACAATTCGGACAGCGTCAATCAGCCCCAGCATTTT. The rearrangement uses TRBV30 and TRBJ1-5; possibly TRBD1 for D (6 bases). The ends were cut back, 2 bases at V and 3 bases at J, with 17 bases in the middle. This CDR3 spans 16 amino acids. Germline CDR1 reads GTSNPN; CDR2 reads SVGIG (reference sequence).

V is TRBV4-3 and J is TRBJ2-7; tentatively, D is TRBD2 (6 bases). The CDR3 runs 15 residues. V was shortened by 0 bases and J by 0 bases, with 9 bases between the two germline ends. CDR1 is LGHNA and CDR2 is YSLEER in the germline V gene. The CDR3 reads CASSQEGGHSYEQYF. CDR3 nucleotide sequence: TGCGCCAGCAGCCAAGAGGGGGGTCACTCCTACGAGCAGTACTTC.